This T cell receptor beta chain emerged from a study of control samples from healthy donors and cancer patients. The protocol was immunoSEQ multiplex PCR, while the TCRdb copy is restricted to in-frame clones and leaves out a portion. The repertoire consists of around 70,000 clones, with about 94% occurring once and the leading ten covering over 2.5%. CDR3 length: 13 residues. Trimming removed 6 bases at V and 3 bases at J, with 11 bases between. The sequencing input was blood. This clonotype was obtained from a woman in her 30s in good health. The J gene is TRBJ1-2, the V gene TRBV12-3 or TRBV12-4; D uncertain. The CDR3 DNA sequence: TGTGCCAGCAGCCTCGTTAAGGACTATGGCTACACCTTC. Translation gives CASSLVKDYGYTF.